Included here is one T cell receptor beta chain sequence, with context. The target antigen is unknown. Trimming pared 4 bases from V and 6 bases from J, leaving 10 bases between. Germline V CDR1 and CDR2: SGHRS, YFSETQ. This CDR3 spans 12 amino acids. Making the TCR beta libraries involved quantitative 5'-RACE with molecular barcodes. Using its own MiXCR run on the 5' RACE reads, TCRdb lists one record per CDR3 protein. The sample holds some 700,000 distinct CDR3 sequences, around 20% seen once. The data belong to a study of CD8 T cells in ankylosing spondylitis. Overall study results and limits: In ankylosing spondylitis blood, a motif of 7 to 9 highly homologous TCR beta variants appeared characteristic. The clones that were linked to disease were reported to be significantly enriched in matched synovial fluid samples from ankylosing spondylitis patients. Certain motif variants had earlier been reported in reactive arthritis synovial fluid and blood.

This receptor was identified in a male donor with ankylosing spondylitis. The chain combines TRBV5-1 with TRBJ1-2; D is ambiguous. Sequencing used blood, either unsorted or a sorted T cell fraction (not recorded which). The CDR3 is CASSKAGDGYTF. The CDR3 DNA reads TGCGCCAGCAGCAAGGCTGGGGATGGCTACACCTTC.